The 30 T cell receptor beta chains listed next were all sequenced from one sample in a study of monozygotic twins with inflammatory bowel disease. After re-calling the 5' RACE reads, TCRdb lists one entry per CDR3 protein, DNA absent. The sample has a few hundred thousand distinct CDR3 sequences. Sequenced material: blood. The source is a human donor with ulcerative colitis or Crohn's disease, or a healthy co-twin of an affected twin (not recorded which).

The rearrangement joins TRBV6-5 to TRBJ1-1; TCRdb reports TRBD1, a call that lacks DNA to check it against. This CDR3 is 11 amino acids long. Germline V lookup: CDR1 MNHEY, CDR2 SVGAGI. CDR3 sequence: CAVGGYREAFF.

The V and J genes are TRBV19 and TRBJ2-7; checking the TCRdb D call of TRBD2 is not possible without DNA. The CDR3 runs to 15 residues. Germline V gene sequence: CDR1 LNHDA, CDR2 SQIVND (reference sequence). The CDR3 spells CATRRPGGGLAEQYF.

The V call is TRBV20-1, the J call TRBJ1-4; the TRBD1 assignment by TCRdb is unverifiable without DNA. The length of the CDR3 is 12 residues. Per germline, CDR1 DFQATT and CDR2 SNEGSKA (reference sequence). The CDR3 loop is CSAKEGDEKLFF.

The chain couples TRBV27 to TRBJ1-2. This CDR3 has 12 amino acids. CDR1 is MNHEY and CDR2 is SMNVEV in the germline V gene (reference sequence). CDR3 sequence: CASYKTLSGYTF.

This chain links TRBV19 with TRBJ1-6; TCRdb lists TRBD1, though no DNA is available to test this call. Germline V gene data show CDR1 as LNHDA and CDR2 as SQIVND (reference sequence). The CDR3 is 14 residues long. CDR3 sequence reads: CASSTRQGWSPLHF.

CDR3 region: CASSLGVPVTGYTF. This chain joins TRBV7-9 and TRBJ1-2; the D call from TCRdb, TRBD1, cannot be confirmed without DNA. CDR3 length: 14 residues. CDR1 and CDR2 from the germline V gene are SEHNR and FQNEAQ (reference sequence).

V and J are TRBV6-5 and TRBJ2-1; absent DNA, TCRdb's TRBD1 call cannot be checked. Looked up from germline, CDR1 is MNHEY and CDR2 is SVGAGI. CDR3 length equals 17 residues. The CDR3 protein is CASSYSPARGNGNEQFF.

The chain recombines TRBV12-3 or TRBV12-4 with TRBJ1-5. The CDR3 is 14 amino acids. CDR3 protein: CASSFGRNNQPQHF.

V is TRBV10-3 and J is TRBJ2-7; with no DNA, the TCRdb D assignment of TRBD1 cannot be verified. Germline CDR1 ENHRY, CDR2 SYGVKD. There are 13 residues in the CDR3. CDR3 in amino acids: CAISGGGSYEQYF.

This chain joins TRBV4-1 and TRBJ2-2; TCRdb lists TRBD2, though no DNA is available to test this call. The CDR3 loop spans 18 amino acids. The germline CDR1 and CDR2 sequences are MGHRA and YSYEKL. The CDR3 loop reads CASSAGLGGGTNTGELFF.

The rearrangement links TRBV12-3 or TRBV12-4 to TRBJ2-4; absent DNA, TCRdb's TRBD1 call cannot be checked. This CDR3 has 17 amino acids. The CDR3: CASSSRGQNLAKNIQYF.

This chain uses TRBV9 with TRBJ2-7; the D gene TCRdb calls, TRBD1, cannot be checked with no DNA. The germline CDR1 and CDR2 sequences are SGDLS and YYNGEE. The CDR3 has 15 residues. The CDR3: CASSATGGRIDEQYF. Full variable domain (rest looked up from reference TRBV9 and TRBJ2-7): DSGVTQTPKHLITATGQRVTLRCSPRSGDLSVYWYQQSLDQGLQFLIQYYNGEERAKGNILERFSAQQFPDLHSELNLSSLELGDSALYFCASSATGGRIDEQYFGPGTRLTVT.

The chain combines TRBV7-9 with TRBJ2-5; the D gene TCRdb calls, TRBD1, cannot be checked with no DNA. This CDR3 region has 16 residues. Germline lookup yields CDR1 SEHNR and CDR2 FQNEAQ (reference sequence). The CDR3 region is CASSLQGVGLQETQYF.

The CDR3 loop reads CASSFRGMNTEAFF. The J gene is TRBJ1-1, the V gene TRBV28; TCRdb's D call of TRBD1 is untestable without DNA. This CDR3 spans 14 amino acids. Looked up from germline, CDR1 is MDHEN and CDR2 is SYDVKM.

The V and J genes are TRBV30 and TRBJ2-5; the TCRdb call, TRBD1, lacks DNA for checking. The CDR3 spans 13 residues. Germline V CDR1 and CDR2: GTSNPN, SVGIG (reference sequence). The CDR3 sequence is CAWAGTGVSAQYF.

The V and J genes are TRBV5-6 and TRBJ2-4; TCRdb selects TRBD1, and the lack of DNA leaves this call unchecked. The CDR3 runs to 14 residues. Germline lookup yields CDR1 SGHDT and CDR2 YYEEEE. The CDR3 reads CASSSRVSGNIQYF.

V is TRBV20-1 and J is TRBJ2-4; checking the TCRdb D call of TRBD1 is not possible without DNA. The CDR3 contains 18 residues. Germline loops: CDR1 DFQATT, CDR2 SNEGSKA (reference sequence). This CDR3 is CSAVPGQGAYLAKNIQYF.

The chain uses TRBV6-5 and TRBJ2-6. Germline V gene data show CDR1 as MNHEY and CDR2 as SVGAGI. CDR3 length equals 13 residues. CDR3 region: CASSSSVANVLTF.

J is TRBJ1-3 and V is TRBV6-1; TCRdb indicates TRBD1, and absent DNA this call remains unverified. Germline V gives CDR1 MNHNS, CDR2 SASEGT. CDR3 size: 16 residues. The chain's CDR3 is CASIAPGQISGNTIYF.

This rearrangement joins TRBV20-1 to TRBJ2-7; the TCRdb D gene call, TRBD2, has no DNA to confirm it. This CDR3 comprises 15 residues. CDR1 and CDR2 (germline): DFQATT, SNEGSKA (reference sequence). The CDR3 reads CSAPKTLAGSHEQYF.

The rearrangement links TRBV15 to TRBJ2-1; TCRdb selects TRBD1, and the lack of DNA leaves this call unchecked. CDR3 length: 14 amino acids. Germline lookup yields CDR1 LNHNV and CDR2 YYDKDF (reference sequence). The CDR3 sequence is CATSRGNRYNEQFF. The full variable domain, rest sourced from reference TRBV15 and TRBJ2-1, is DAMVIQNPRYQVTQFGKPVTLSCSQTLNHNVMYWYQQKSSQAPKLLFHYYDKDFNNEADTPDNFQSRRPNTSFCFLDIRSPGLGDTAMYLCATSRGNRYNEQFFGPGTRLTVL.

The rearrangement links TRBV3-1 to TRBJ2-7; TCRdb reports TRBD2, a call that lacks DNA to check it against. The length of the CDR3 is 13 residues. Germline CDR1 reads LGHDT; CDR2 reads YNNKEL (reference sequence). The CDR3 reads CASSQFLVYEQYF.

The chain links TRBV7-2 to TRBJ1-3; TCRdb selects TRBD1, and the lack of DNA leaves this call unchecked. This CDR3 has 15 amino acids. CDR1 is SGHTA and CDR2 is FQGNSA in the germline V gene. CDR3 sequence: CASSLIVRAQNTIYF.

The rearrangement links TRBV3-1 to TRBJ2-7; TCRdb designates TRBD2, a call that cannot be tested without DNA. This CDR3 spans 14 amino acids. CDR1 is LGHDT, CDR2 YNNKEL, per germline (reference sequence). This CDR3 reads CASSQEPAWDEQYF.

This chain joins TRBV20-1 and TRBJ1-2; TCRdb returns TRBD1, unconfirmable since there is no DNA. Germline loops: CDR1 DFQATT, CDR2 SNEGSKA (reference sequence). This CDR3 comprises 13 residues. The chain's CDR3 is CSARTGGFNGYTF.

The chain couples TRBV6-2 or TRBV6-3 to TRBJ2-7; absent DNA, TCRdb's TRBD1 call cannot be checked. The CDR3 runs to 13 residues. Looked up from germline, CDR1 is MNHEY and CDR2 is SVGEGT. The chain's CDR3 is CASRYLQGYEQYF.

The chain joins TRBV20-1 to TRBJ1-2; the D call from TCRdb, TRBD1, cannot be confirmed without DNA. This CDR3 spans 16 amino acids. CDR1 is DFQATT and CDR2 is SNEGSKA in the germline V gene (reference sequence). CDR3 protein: CSARVNFGDRGTGYTF.

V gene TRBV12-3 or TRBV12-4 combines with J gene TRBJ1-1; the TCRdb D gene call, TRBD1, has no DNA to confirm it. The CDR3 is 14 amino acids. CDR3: CASSSFRGPHSAFF.

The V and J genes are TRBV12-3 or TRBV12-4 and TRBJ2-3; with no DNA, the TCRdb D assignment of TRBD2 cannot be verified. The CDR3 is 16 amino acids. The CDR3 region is CASTYWRGYSARAQYF.

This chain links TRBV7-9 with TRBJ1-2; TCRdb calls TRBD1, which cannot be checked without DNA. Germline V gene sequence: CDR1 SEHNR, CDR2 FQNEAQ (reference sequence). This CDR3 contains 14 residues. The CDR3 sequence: CASSFSQASYGYTF.